Shown below are 5 T cell receptor beta chains from a single sample sequenced in a study of blood T cell repertoires in COVID-19. The repertoire was sequenced with immunoSEQ multiplex PCR; TCRdb's copy has only in-frame clones and lacks some. The data show about 180,000 clones, 89% seen once. Sequencing was performed on peripheral blood. The receptors originated from a man in his late teens or twenties who had recovered from COVID-19.

The chain carries TRBV9 and TRBJ1-1, with 7 bases aligning to TRBD1. This CDR3 contains 15 residues. The V and J ends lost 4 bases and 1 base, in that order; junction bases with no gene match: 7. Per the germline V gene, CDR1 is SGDLS and CDR2 is YYNGEE. This CDR3 reads CASSPTGTANTEAFF. In DNA form, the CDR3 reads TGTGCCAGCAGCCCTACCGGGACAGCGAACACTGAAGCTTTCTTT.

This chain uses TRBV7-9 with TRBJ1-2, with 8 bases fitting TRBD1. The V gene's germline CDR1 is SEHNR and CDR2 FQNEAQ (reference sequence). The length of the CDR3 is 14 residues. Losses at the gene ends were 2 bases for V and 7 bases for J; bases not matched to a gene: 6. CDR3 sequence (DNA): TGTGCCAGCAGCTTACAGGGGGCGCAGGGTGGCTACACCTTC. Amino acids: CASSLQGAQGGYTF. The full variable domain, completed using reference TRBV7-9 and TRBJ1-2, is DTGVSQNPRHKITKRGQNVTFRCDPISEHNRLYWYRQTLGQGPEFLTYFQNEAQLEKSRLLSDRFSAERPKGSFSTLEIQRTEQGDSAMYLCASSLQGAQGGYTFGSGTRLTVV.

This rearrangement joins TRBV1 to TRBJ2-5; the D call in the table, TRBD2, was not verified against the DNA. TRBV1 is noted as a pseudogene. The CDR3 runs to 16 residues. Here the CDR3 reads CTSSRATSDTQETQYF. In DNA, the CDR3 is TGCACCAGCAGCCGAGCTACTAGCGACACTCAAGAGACCCAGTACTTC.

The rearrangement links TRBV9 to TRBJ1-6; TRBD1 is a possible D gene (6 bases). The CDR3 loop spans 13 amino acids. Germline assignment: CDR1 SGDLS and CDR2 YYNGEE. Trimming removed 3 bases from V and 10 bases from J, with 11 bases in between. The chain's CDR3 is CASSDRDGSPLHF. CDR3 sequence (DNA): TGTGCCAGCAGCGACAGGGATGGGTCACCCCTCCACTTT.

The CDR3 loop reads CASSPGTNTREFF. DNA of the CDR3: TGTGCCAGCAGCCCAGGGACAAACACAAGGGAGTTCTTC. This rearrangement joins TRBV7-2 to TRBJ2-1; the D gene is possibly TRBD1 (6 bases). CDR1 and CDR2 (germline): SGHTA, FQGNSA. This CDR3 spans 13 amino acids. Trimming took 5 bases from V and 14 from J, leaving 19 bases between them.